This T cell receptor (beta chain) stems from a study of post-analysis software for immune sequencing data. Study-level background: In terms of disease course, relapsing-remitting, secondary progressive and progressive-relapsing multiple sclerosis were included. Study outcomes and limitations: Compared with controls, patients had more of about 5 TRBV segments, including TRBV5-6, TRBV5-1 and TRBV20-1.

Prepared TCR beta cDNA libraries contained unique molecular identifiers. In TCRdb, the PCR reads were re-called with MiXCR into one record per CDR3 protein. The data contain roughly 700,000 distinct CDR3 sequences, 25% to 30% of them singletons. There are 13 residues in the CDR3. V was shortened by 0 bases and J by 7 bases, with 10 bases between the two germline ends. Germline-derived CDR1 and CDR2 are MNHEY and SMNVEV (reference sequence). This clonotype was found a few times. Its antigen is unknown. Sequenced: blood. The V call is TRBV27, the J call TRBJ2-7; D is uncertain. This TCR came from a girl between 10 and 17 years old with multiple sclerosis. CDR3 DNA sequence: TGTGCCAGCAGTTTATCGCGGCAGCTAGAGCAGTACTTC. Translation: CASSLSRQLEQYF.